The clone carrying this T cell receptor (beta chain) showed up just once. Generated by immunoSEQ multiplex PCR, the TCRdb table keeps only in-frame clones and is missing some. In the table there are 250,000 to 350,000 clones, roughly 87% of which are singletons. The ends were cut back, 11 bases at V and 2 bases at J, with 15 bases in the middle. There are 13 residues in the CDR3. Germline CDR1 reads ENHRY; CDR2 reads SYGVKD. These data originate in a study of cytomegalovirus exposure and HLA in healthy donors. This chain connects TRBV10-3 to TRBJ1-2; tentatively, D is TRBD1 (6 bases). What was sequenced was PBMCs. The receptor was isolated from a woman aged 25 to 39 in good health and CMV-seropositive. CDR3 DNA: TGTGCCGTCTCGGACAGCGCCAACTATGGCTACACCTTC. Translating it yields CAVSDSANYGYTF.